This is a list of T cell receptor beta chains from one sample in a study of blood T cell repertoires in COVID-19. Generated by immunoSEQ multiplex PCR, the TCRdb table keeps only in-frame clones and is missing some. Among 70,000 to 100,000 clones listed, over 75% were seen once. The sequenced sample consisted of peripheral blood. The receptors come from a woman older than 75 with acute or convalescent COVID-19. Each CDR3 is given with its conserved first and last residue. Fields, in order: clone size, V gene, J gene, D gene, CDR3 DNA, CDR3 protein. D genes are given only for firm matches. Clone size is shown for a subset of rows, as once, few, many or a class of expanded clone.

-	TRBV28	TRBJ1-1	TRBD1	TGTGCCAGCAGTTCGACAGGGGGGGTGGGTATCACTGAAGCTTTCTTT	CASSSTGGVGITEAFF
once	TRBV30	TRBJ1-1	-	TGTGCCTGGAGTTTCCGGCGGGGGGTAGGCACTGAAGCTTTCTTT	CAWSFRRGVGTEAFF
-	TRBV7-2	TRBJ2-7	-	TGTGCCAGCAGCCCCATAGACGGAGCCGTCTACGAGCAGTACTTC	CASSPIDGAVYEQYF
-	TRBV6-2/TRBV6-3	TRBJ2-3	-	TGTGCCAGCAGTTACCCGGGGGTAAGACGCACAGATACGCAGTATTTT	CASSYPGVRRTDTQYF
once	TRBV6-5	TRBJ2-7	TRBD1	TGTGCCAGCAGTCCCAGACAGGGGGCTTACGAGCAGTACTTC	CASSPRQGAYEQYF
-	TRBV9	TRBJ2-7	TRBD2	TGTGCCAGCAGCGTAGAGGCGGGAGGGCCGAACGAGCAGTACTTC	CASSVEAGGPNEQYF
-	TRBV27	TRBJ2-2	-	TGTGCCAGCAGTTTATGGCTAGAAGCGAACACCGGGGAGCTGTTTTTT	CASSLWLEANTGELFF
-	TRBV30	TRBJ1-4	-	TGTGCCTGGAGTGTACTGAATAATGAAAAACTGTTTTTT	CAWSVLNNEKLFF
once	TRBV30	TRBJ1-6	TRBD1	TGTGCCTTCGCAGGGGGCGCGAGTTCACCCCTCCACTTT	CAFAGGASSPLHF
-	TRBV6-1	TRBJ2-6	TRBD2	TGTGCCAGCAGTGAGGTGTTAGCGGGGCTCTCTGGGGCCAACGTCCTGACTTTC	CASSEVLAGLSGANVLTF
-	TRBV4-3	TRBJ2-4	-	TGCGCCAGCAGCCAATCCAGGGTGGCAAACATTCAGTACTTC	CASSQSRVANIQYF
once	TRBV7-9	TRBJ1-2	TRBD1	TGTGCCAGCAGGGAAGATGACAGGGGCTACGAAGGCTACACCTTC	CASREDDRGYEGYTF
-	TRBV7-7	TRBJ2-3	TRBD1	TGTGCTAGCAGCCTATTGACAGGGGGCGGGCCCACAGATACGCAGTATTTT	CASSLLTGGGPTDTQYF
-	TRBV18	TRBJ1-2	-	TGTGCCAGCTCACAGGGGGTGCAAGATGGCTACACCTTC	CASSQGVQDGYTF
-	TRBV2	TRBJ1-5	TRBD1	TGTGCCAGCACTAGGGACAGGGGGCGAGATAATCAGCCCCAGCATTTT	CASTRDRGRDNQPQHF
-	TRBV5-1	TRBJ2-7	TRBD2	TGCGCCAGCAGCCTAGCGGGAGGGCCTAACGAGCAGTACTTC	CASSLAGGPNEQYF
-	TRBV7-2	TRBJ1-2	-	TGTGCCAGCAGCGCCTATGAAGAAGGCTACACCTTC	CASSAYEEGYTF
-	TRBV25-1	TRBJ1-1	-	TGTGCCAGCAGTGAATTGCGGGGGGGCACTGAAGCTTTCTTT	CASSELRGGTEAFF
-	TRBV29-1	TRBJ2-1	-	TGCAGCGCTGGTTTGGAGGTCCGGGAGCAGTTCTTC	CSAGLEVREQFF
-	TRBV28	TRBJ1-3	-	TGTGCCAGCAGTCCACCCGACAGAGATAGAAACACCATATATTTT	CASSPPDRDRNTIYF
-	TRBV30	TRBJ2-1	TRBD2	TGTGCCTGGAGTGTTGGACTAGCAAGCGCGAATGAGCAGTTCTTC	CAWSVGLASANEQFF
-	TRBV29-1	TRBJ1-1	TRBD1	TGCAGCGCTGTGGGACAGCTGAACACTGAAGCTTTCTTT	CSAVGQLNTEAFF
-	TRBV2	TRBJ1-5	TRBD1	TGTGCCAGCAGTGACACAGGGGGGGGAGGTCAGCCCCAGCATTTT	CASSDTGGGGQPQHF
once	TRBV6-2/TRBV6-3	TRBJ2-1	TRBD1	TGTGCCAGCAGCCGCGGAGGAGGACAGGGCCTAGGGGGTTACAATGAGCAGTTCTTC	CASSRGGGQGLGGYNEQFF
-	TRBV28	TRBJ2-1	TRBD2	TGTGCCAGCAGAACGATCAGCGGGGGGGGCTACAATGAGCAGTTCTTC	CASRTISGGGYNEQFF
-	TRBV6-5	TRBJ2-7	-	TGTGCCAGCAGGATACGGGGATCCTACGAGCAGTACTTC	CASRIRGSYEQYF
-	TRBV10-3	TRBJ1-6	TRBD1	TGTGCCATCAATACACTAACTACGACAGGGTCCTCACCCCTCCACTTT	CAINTLTTTGSSPLHF
few	TRBV2	TRBJ1-5	-	TGTGCCAGCAGCGGAGGGACTAGCAATCAGCCCCAGCATTTT	CASSGGTSNQPQHF
-	TRBV7-2	TRBJ1-2	TRBD1	TGTGCCAGCAGCTCGGACAGGGGGCTCCTTGGCTACACCTTC	CASSSDRGLLGYTF
-	TRBV18	TRBJ1-4	-	TGTGCCAGCTCACCATCCGCAACTAATGAAAAACTGTTTTTT	CASSPSATNEKLFF
-	TRBV7-6	TRBJ2-1	TRBD2	TGTGCCAGCAGCTTACCCGGGACTAGCTTCGAGCAGTTCTTC	CASSLPGTSFEQFF
-	TRBV4-3	TRBJ1-2	-	TGCGCCAGCAGCCAAGAAACTCGACAGACACATGGCTACACCTTC	CASSQETRQTHGYTF
-	TRBV4-3	TRBJ1-6	-	TGCGCCAGCAGCCAAGTCACAGGGCATTCACCCCTCCACTTT	CASSQVTGHSPLHF
-	TRBV11-2	TRBJ1-4	-	TGTGCCAGCAGCTTAGTATCAGTGGCGACTATGCCGTTTTTT	CASSLVSVATMPFF
-	TRBV4-2	TRBJ1-5	-	TGTGCCAGCAGCCAAGATGACAGGCCAGGAACTAATCAGCCCCAGCATTTT	CASSQDDRPGTNQPQHF
-	TRBV14	TRBJ1-1	TRBD1	TGTGCCAGCAGCCAAGGGCGGACAGGGAACACTGAAGCTTTCTTT	CASSQGRTGNTEAFF
-	TRBV24-1	TRBJ2-2	TRBD2	TGTGCCACCAGTGACTCTTTAGGGCTAGCGGGTACCGGGGAGCTGTTTTTT	CATSDSLGLAGTGELFF
once	TRBV5-6	TRBJ2-5	-	TGTGCCAGCAGCTTGAATGGGGCGCCGGGGACCCAGTACTTC	CASSLNGAPGTQYF
-	TRBV4-3	TRBJ2-7	TRBD2	TGCGCCAGCAGCCAAGATTACGGCGGGAGTTACGAGCAGTACTTC	CASSQDYGGSYEQYF
-	TRBV29-1	TRBJ2-7	-	TGCAGCGTTGAGGGTAGCGGTTACGAGCAGTACTTC	CSVEGSGYEQYF
-	TRBV11-3	TRBJ1-5	-	TGTGCCAGCAGCTTACTCGTGTGGAGGGATGTGGGTCAGCCCCAGCATTTT	CASSLLVWRDVGQPQHF
-	TRBV5-3	TRBJ1-2	-	TGTGCCAGAAGCTTGGAACGCGCTGGGGAGGGCTCGTATGGCTACACCTTC	CARSLERAGEGSYGYTF
-	TRBV16	TRBJ1-3	-	TGTGCCAGCAGCCCTGAGCCGGGGGTGAGCACCATATATTTT	CASSPEPGVSTIYF
-	TRBV12-3/TRBV12-4	TRBJ1-1	-	TGTGCCAGCAGTTTAGCAGGGGTGACTGAAGCTTTCTTT	CASSLAGVTEAFF
-	TRBV6-5	TRBJ1-1	TRBD1	TGTGCCAGCAGTTCCGGACAGGGAGAAGCTTTCTTT	CASSSGQGEAFF
-	TRBV5-6	TRBJ1-2	-	TGTGCCAGCAGCTTGGTAGCGAACTATGGCTACACCTTC	CASSLVANYGYTF
-	TRBV11-2	TRBJ2-5	TRBD2	TGTGCCAGCAGCCCAGGACTAGCGGGAGGGCCGGAGACCCAGTACTTC	CASSPGLAGGPETQYF
-	TRBV18	TRBJ2-2	-	TGTGCCAGCTCACCACTAGAGGTGGCCGGGGAGCTGTTTTTT	CASSPLEVAGELFF
-	TRBV7-6	TRBJ2-5	TRBD2	TGTGCCAGCAGCTTAGGGCTAGCGGGGGGACAAGAGACCCAGTACTTC	CASSLGLAGGQETQYF
-	TRBV7-2	TRBJ2-1	-	TGTGCCAGCAGTACCCACAGGAGCTCCTACAATGAGCAGTTCTTC	CASSTHRSSYNEQFF
-	TRBV6-1	TRBJ1-5	-	TGTGCCAGCAGTGAAGCGGGCGGGGCAGGACAGCCCCAGCATTTT	CASSEAGGAGQPQHF
-	TRBV6-5	TRBJ2-2	TRBD2	TGTGCCAGCAGCGGACTAGCTGGTGCCGGGGAGCTGTTTTTT	CASSGLAGAGELFF
-	TRBV29-1	TRBJ2-1	-	TGCAGCGGGGGGACGGGGGTCAATGAGCAGTTCTTC	CSGGTGVNEQFF
-	TRBV28	TRBJ1-1	-	TGTGCCAGCAGTTTCGTGGGGGCTTACACTGAAGCTTTCTTT	CASSFVGAYTEAFF
-	TRBV12-3/TRBV12-4	TRBJ1-5	-	TGTGCCAGCAGTCGGCAGGCGAGTCAGCCCCAGCATTTT	CASSRQASQPQHF